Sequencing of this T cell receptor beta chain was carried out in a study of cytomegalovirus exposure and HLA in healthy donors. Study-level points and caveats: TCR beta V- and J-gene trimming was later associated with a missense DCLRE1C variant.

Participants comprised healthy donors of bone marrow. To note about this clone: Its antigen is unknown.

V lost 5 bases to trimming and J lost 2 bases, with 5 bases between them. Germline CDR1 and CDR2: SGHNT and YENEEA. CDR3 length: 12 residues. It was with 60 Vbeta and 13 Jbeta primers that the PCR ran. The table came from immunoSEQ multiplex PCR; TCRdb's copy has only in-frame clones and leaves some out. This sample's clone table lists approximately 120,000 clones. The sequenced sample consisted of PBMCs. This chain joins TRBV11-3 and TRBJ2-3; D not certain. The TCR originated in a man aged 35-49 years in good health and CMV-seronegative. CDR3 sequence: CASSLNTDTQYF. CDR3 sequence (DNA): TGTGCCAGCAGCCTTAACACAGATACGCAGTATTTT.